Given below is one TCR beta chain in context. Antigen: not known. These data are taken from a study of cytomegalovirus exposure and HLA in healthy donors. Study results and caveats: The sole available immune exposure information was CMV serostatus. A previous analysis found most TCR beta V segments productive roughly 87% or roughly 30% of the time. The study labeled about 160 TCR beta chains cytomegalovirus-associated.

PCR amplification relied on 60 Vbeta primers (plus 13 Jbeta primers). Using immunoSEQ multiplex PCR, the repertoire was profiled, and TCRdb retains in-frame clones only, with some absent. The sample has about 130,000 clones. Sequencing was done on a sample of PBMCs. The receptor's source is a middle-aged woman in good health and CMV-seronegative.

CDR3 nucleotides: TGTGCCAGTATCAAGTCCCGGGACTTAAAAAATTCACCCCTCCACTTT. This translates into CASIKSRDLKNSPLHF. This sequence joins TRBV19 and TRBJ1-6; D may be TRBD1 (5 bases). Deletions cut 7 bases from V and 7 bases from J, with 20 bases between. The CDR3 contains 16 residues. Germline-derived CDR1 and CDR2 are LNHDA and SQIVND (reference sequence).